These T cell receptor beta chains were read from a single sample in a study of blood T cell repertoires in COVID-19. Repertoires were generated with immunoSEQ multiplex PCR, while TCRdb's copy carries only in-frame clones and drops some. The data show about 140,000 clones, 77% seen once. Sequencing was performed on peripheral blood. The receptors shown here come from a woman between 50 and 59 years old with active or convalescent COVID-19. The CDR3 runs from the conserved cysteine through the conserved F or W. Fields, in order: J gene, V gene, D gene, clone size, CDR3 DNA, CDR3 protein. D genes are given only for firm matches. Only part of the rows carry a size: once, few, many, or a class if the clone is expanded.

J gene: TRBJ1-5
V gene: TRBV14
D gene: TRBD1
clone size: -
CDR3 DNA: TGTGCCAGCAGCCCAACAGGGGACAATCAGCCCCAGCATTTT
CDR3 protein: CASSPTGDNQPQHF

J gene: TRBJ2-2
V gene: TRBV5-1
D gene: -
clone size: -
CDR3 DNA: TGCGCCAGCAGCTTGGGCTGGAGGACCGGGGAGCTGTTTTTT
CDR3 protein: CASSLGWRTGELFF

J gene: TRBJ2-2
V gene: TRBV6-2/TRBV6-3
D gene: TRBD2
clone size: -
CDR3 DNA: TGTGCCAGCAGTTACACGCGGGGGGGCCGAGCCGGGGAGCTGTTTTTT
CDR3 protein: CASSYTRGGRAGELFF

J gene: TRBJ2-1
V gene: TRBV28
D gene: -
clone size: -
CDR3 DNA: TGTGCCAGCAGTTCCAGGCTAGCGAACAATGAGCAGTTCTTC
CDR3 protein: CASSSRLANNEQFF

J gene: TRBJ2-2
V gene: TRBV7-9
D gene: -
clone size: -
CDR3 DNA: TGTGCCAGCAGCGCGAACCTCTGGCTGTTTTTT
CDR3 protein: CASSANLWLFF

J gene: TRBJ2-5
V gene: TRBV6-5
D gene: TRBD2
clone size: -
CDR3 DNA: TGTGCCAGCAGTTACTCGGGGACTAGCGGGGCGGAGACCCAGTACTTC
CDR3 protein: CASSYSGTSGAETQYF

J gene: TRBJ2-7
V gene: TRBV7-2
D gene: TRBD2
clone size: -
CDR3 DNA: TGTGCCAGCAGCTCCGGCTCCGGGACTAGCGCCTTAGAGCAGTACTTC
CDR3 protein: CASSSGSGTSALEQYF

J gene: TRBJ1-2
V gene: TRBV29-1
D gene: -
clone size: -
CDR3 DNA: TGCAGCGTTGAAGAAACGCAGGTTCTTAACTATGGCTACACCTTC
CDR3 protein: CSVEETQVLNYGYTF

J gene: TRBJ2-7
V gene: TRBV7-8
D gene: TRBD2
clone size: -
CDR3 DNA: TGTGCCAGCAGCCTAGGAAGCGGGAGAGGGTCCTACGAGCAGTACTTC
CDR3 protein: CASSLGSGRGSYEQYF

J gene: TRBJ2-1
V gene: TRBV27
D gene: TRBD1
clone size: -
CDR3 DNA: TGTGCCAGTAAAACGGACAGGGGGATGTACAATGAGCAGTTCTTC
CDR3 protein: CASKTDRGMYNEQFF

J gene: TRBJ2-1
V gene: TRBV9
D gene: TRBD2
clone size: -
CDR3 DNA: TGTGCCAGCAGCGTAGCGGCTAGCGGGAGCTCCTACAATGAGCAGTTCTTC
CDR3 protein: CASSVAASGSSYNEQFF

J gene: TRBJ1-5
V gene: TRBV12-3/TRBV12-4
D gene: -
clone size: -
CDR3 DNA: TGTGCCAGCAGCAGGGTAGATCAGCCCCAGCATTTT
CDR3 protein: CASSRVDQPQHF

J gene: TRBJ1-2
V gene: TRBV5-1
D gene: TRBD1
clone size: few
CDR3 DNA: TGCGCCAGCAGCTGGACAGGGAGAGGCTACACCTTC
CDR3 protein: CASSWTGRGYTF

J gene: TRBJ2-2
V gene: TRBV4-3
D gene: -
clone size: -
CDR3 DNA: TGCGCCAGCAGCCAAGAAAGAGGGGGTGAGCTGTTTTTT
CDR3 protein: CASSQERGGELFF

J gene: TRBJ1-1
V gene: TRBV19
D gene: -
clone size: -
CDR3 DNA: TGTGCCAGTAGCGACAGCCGCCCGGGAGTAGCTTTCTTT
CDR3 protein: CASSDSRPGVAFF

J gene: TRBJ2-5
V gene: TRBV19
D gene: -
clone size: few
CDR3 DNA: TGTGCCAGTAGAGGGGCGGGGAAAGAGACCCAGTACTTC
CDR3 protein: CASRGAGKETQYF

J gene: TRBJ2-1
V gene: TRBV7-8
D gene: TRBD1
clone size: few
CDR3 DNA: TGTGCCAGCAGCTTAGTGTTTTCCGCGACAGGGGCTGAGCAGTTCTTC
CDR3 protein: CASSLVFSATGAEQFF

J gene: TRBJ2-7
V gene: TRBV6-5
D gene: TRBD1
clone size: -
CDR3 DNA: TGTGCCAGCAGGGGGACAGGGGACACCGGGAAGCAGTACTTC
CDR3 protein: CASRGTGDTGKQYF

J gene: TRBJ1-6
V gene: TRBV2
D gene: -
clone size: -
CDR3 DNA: TGTGCCAGCAGTGAAGATTCCGTAAATAATTCACCCCTCCACTTT
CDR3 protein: CASSEDSVNNSPLHF

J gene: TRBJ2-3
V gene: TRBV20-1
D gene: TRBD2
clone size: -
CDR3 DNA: TGCAGTGCTAGTCTACTAGCGGGGGGCCGCACAGATACGCAGTATTTT
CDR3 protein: CSASLLAGGRTDTQYF

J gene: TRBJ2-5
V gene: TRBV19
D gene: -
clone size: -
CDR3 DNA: TGTGCCAGTAGTCCATTCCGGGATTTCCAAGAGACCCAGTACTTC
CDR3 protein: CASSPFRDFQETQYF

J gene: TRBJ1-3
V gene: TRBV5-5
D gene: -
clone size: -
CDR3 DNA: TGTGCCAGCAGCCCCGGGCCGGGAGGAAACACCATATATTTT
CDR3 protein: CASSPGPGGNTIYF

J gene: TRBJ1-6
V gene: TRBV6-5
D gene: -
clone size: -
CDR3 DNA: TGTGCCAGCGAAGGGAACAGGGCCCGATCACCCCTCCACTTT
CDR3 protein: CASEGNRARSPLHF

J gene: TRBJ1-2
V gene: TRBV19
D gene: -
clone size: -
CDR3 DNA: TGTGCCAGTAGTACAGGGAGGAACTATGGCTACACCTTC
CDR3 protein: CASSTGRNYGYTF

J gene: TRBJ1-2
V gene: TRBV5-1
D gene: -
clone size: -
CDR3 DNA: TGCGCCAGCAGCCCCAGGGATCGTGACTATGGCTACACCTTC
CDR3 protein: CASSPRDRDYGYTF

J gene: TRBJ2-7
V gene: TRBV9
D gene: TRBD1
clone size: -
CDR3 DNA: TGTGCCAGCAGTATATCCGGGACAGGGACTTACGAGCAGTACTTC
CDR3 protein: CASSISGTGTYEQYF

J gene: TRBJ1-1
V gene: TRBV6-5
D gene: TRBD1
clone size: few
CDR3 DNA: TGTGCCAGCAGTCCGGGGACAGCGGGGGACACTGAAGCTTTCTTT
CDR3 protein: CASSPGTAGDTEAFF

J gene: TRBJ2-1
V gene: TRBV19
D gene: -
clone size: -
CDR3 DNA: TGTGCCAGTAGTATATCCGCCACTAACAATGAGCAGTTCTTC
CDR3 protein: CASSISATNNEQFF

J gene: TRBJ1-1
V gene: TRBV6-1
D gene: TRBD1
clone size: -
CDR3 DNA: TGTGCCAGCAGTGAAGGAACCAGGGGGCGGACTGAAGCTTTCTTT
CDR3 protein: CASSEGTRGRTEAFF

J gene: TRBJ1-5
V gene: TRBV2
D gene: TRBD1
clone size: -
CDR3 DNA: TGTGCCAGCAGTGAGACAGGGGTTCAGCCCCAGCATTTT
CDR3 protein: CASSETGVQPQHF

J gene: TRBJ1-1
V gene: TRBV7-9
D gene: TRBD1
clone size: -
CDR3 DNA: TGTGCCAGCAGCATCCCGACAGGGTTGGGCACTGAAGCTTTCTTT
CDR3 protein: CASSIPTGLGTEAFF

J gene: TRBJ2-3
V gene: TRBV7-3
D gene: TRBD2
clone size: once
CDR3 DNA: TGTGCCAGCAGCAGGGGACTAGCTGTCTTGGGCACAGATACGCAGTATTTT
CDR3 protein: CASSRGLAVLGTDTQYF

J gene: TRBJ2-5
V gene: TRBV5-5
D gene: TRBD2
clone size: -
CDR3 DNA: TGTGCCAGCAGCCATCCGGGGGGGGAGACCCAGTACTTC
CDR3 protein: CASSHPGGETQYF

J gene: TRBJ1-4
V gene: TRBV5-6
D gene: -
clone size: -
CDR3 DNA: TGTGCCAGCAGCCCTACAGCTTCAACTAATGAAAAACTGTTTTTT
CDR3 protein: CASSPTASTNEKLFF

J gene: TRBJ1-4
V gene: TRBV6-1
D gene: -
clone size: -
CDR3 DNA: TGTGCCAGCAGTGATAACACAGTAAATGAAAAACTGTTTTTT
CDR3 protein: CASSDNTVNEKLFF

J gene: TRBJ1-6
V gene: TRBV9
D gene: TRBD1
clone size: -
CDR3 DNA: TGTGCCAGCAGCAAGACAGGGGATTTTTCACCCCTCCACTTT
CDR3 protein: CASSKTGDFSPLHF

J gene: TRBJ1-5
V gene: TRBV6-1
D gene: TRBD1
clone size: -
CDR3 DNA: TGTGCCAGCAGTGAAAGGACAGGGGGGCATCAGCCCCAGCATTTT
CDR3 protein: CASSERTGGHQPQHF

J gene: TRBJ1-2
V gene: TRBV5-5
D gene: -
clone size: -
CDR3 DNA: TGTGCCAGCAGCGGGAGTCACGGGATCTATGGCTACACCTTC
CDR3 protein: CASSGSHGIYGYTF

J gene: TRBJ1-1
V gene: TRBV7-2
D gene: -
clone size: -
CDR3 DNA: TGTGCCAGCAGCTTAAAGCCCACGGCTGAAGCTTTCTTT
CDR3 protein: CASSLKPTAEAFF

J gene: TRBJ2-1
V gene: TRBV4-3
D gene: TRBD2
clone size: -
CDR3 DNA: TGCGCCAGCAGCCAAAGGGTTAGCGGGATATACAATGAGCAGTTCTTC
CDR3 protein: CASSQRVSGIYNEQFF

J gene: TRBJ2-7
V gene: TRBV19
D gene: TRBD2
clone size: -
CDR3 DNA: TGTGCCAGTACTCCTACAGCGGCTAGCGGCCCTACCCGGGGCGAGCAGTACTTC
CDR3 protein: CASTPTAASGPTRGEQYF

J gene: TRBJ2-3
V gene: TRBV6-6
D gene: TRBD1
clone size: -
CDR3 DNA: TGTGCCAGCAGTTACCCGTCGACAGGGGGTACAGATACGCAGTATTTT
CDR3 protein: CASSYPSTGGTDTQYF

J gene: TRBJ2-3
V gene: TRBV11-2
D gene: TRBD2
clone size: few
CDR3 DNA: TGTGCCAGCAGCCGGGGACTAGCGGGAGGATTCACAGATACGCAGTATTTT
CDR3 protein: CASSRGLAGGFTDTQYF

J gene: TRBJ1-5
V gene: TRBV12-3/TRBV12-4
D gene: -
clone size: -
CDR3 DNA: TGTGCCAGCAGTTTACAGGGGAATCAGCCCCAGCATTTT
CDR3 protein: CASSLQGNQPQHF

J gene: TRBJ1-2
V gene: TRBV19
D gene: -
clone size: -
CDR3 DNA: TGTGCCAGTAGATATGGAGGGATGCCAAGCTATGGCTACACCTTC
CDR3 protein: CASRYGGMPSYGYTF

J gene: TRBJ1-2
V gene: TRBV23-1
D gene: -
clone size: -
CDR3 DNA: TGCGCCAGCATCCCCCTCCGGAGCCATGATAACTATGGCTACACCTTC
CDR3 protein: CASIPLRSHDNYGYTF

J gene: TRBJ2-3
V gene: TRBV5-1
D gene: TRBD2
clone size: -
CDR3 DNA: TGCGCCAGCAGCCCGGGAGGGAAGGGACGGGATACGCAGTATTTT
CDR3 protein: CASSPGGKGRDTQYF

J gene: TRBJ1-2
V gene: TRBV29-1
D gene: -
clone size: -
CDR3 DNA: TGCAGCGCCCAAGGGGCAGGGAGGACTGGCTACACCTTC
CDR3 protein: CSAQGAGRTGYTF

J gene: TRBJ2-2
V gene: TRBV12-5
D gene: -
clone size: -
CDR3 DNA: TGTGCTAGTGGTTCCAAAAACCCGGAATGGAGCGCGAACACCGGGGAGCTGTTTTTT
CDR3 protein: CASGSKNPEWSANTGELFF

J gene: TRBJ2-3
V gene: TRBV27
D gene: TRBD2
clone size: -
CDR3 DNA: TGTGCCAGCAGTCCGGTCGGGCTAGCGGGGGGAAATACGCAGTATTTT
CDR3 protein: CASSPVGLAGGNTQYF

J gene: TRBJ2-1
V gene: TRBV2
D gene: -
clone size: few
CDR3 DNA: TGTGCCAGCAGTGAAAGTCTCTCGGGGTGGTTGACGGATGAGCAGTTCTTC
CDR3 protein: CASSESLSGWLTDEQFF

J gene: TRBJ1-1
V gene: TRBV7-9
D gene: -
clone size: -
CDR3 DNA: TGTGCCAGCAGCTTACAAGGGGCGAGAACTGAAGCTTTCTTT
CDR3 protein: CASSLQGARTEAFF

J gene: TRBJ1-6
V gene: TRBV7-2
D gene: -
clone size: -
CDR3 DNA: TGTGCCAGCAGCCTCGTGAGGGGGATCGGGAATTCACCCCTCCACTTT
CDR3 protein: CASSLVRGIGNSPLHF